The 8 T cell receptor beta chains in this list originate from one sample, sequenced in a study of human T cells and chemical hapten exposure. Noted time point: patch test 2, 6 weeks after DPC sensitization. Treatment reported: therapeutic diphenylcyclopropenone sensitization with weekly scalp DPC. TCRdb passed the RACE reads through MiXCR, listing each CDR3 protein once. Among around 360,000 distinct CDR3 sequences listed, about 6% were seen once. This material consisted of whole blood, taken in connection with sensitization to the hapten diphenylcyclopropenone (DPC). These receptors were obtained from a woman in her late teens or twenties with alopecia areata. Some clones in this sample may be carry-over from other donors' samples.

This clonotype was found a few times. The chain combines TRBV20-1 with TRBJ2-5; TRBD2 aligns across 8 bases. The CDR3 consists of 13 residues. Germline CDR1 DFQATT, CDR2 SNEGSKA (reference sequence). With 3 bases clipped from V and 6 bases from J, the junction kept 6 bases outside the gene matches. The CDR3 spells CSASDSGVKTQYF. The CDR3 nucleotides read TGCAGTGCTAGTGATAGCGGGGTGAAGACCCAGTACTTC.

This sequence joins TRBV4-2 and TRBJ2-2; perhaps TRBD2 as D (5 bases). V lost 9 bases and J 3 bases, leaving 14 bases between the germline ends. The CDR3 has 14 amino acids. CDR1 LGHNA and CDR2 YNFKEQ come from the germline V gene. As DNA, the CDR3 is TGTGCCAGTCGCGGGCGCGAGGACACCGGGGAGCTGTTTTTT. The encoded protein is CASRGREDTGELFF.

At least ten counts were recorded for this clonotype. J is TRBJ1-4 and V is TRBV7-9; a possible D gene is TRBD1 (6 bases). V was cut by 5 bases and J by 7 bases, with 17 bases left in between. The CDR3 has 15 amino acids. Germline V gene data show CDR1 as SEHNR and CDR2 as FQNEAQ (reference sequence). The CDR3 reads CASSPNGARGEKLFF. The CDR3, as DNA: TGTGCCAGCAGCCCTAACGGAGCCAGGGGTGAAAAACTGTTTTTT.

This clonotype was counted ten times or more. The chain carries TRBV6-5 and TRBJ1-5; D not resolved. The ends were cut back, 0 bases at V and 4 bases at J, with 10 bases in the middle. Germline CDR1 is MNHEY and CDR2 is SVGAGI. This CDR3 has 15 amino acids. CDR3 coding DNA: TGTGCCAGCAGTTACTCGAATGAATTAAATCAGCCCCAGCATTTT. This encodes CASSYSNELNQPQHF.

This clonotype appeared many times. The chain's CDR3 is CASSFPGANVLTF. CDR3 nucleotide sequence: TGTGCCAGCAGTTTCCCTGGGGCCAACGTCCTGACTTTC. This chain joins TRBV6-5 and TRBJ2-6; no reliable D call. Trimming took off 4 bases at V and 2 bases at J, with 3 bases between the two ends. The germline gives CDR1 MNHEY, CDR2 SVGAGI. The CDR3 is 13 residues long.

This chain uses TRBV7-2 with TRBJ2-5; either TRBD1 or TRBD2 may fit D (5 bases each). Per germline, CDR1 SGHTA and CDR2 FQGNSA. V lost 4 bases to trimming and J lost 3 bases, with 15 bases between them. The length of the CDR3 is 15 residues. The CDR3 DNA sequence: TGTGCCAGCAGCTCTGAGGGGCGGAGGAAAGAGACCCAGTACTTC. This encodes CASSSEGRRKETQYF.

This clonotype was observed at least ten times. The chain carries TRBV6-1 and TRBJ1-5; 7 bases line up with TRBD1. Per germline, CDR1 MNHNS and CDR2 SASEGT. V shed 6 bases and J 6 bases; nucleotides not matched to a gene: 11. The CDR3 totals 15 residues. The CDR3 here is CASSGLGGAGQPQHF. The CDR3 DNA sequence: TGTGCCAGCAGCGGATTAGGGGGCGCGGGTCAGCCCCAGCATTTT.

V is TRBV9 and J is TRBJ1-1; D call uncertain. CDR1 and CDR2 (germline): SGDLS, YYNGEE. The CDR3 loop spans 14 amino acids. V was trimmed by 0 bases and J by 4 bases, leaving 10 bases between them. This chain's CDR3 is CASSVVSHSTEAFF. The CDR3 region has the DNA TGTGCCAGCAGCGTAGTCTCGCATTCCACTGAAGCTTTCTTT.